One and the same sample provided the 7 T cell receptor beta chains below, sequenced in a study of blood T cell repertoires in COVID-19. Some clones are missing from TCRdb's copy, which holds only in-frame ones; the method was immunoSEQ multiplex PCR. This sample has 50,000 to 60,000 clones; over 90% occur once, and the top ten carry nearly 10%. The specimen sequenced was peripheral blood. The receptors were sampled from a woman older than 75 with acute or convalescent COVID-19.

The rearrangement links TRBV19 to TRBJ2-1, with 9 bases matching TRBD2. V was clipped by 6 bases and J by 0 bases; unmatched bases: 3. This CDR3 is built from 15 residues. Germline V gives CDR1 LNHDA, CDR2 SQIVND (reference sequence). This CDR3 is CASRLAGASYNEQFF. The CDR3 nucleotides are TGTGCCAGTAGACTAGCGGGTGCCTCCTACAATGAGCAGTTCTTC.

The chain recombines TRBV30 with TRBJ1-2, with a weak D call TRBD1 (5 bases). Germline V gene data show CDR1 as GTSNPN and CDR2 as SVGIG (reference sequence). The CDR3 sequence is 12 residues long. In DNA form, the CDR3 reads TGTGCTGGTCTGGGGCTTCACTATGGCTACACCTTC. This sequence encodes CAGLGLHYGYTF. Together with reference TRBV30 and TRBJ1-2, the CDR3 gives the full variable domain: SQTIHQWPATLVQPVGSPLSLECTVEGTSNPNLYWYRQAAGRGLQLLFYSVGIGQISSEVPQNLSASRPQDRQFILSSKKLLLSDSGFYLCAGLGLHYGYTFGSGTRLTVV.

This sequence joins TRBV7-8 and TRBJ1-1; 7 bases fit TRBD1. The V gene end was trimmed by 8 bases and the J gene end by 9 bases; junction bases not matched to a gene: 12. Per germline, CDR1 SGHVS and CDR2 FQNEAQ. The CDR3 is 13 amino acids. CDR3 in amino acids: CASYATGDPKAFF. As DNA, the CDR3 is TGTGCCAGCTATGCAACAGGGGACCCTAAAGCTTTCTTT.

The chain carries TRBV24-1 and TRBJ1-1; 7 nucleotides line up with TRBD1. The germline V gene encodes CDR1 KGHDR and CDR2 SFDVKD. The CDR3 extends over 15 amino acids. Germline trimming cut 3 bases from V and 6 bases from J; bases unmatched to any gene: 9. The CDR3: CATSDEAGGSAEAFF. CDR3 coding DNA: TGTGCCACCAGTGATGAGGCAGGGGGAAGCGCTGAAGCTTTCTTT.

This chain connects TRBV4-3 to TRBJ2-1; TRBD2 is a possible D gene (6 bases). The CDR3 sequence is 15 residues long. V lost 1 base and J 8 bases, leaving 15 bases between the germline ends. Germline V gives CDR1 LGHNA, CDR2 YSLEER. CDR3 DNA sequence: TGCGCCAGCAGCCAAGGGGGAGGCCCCGGGCATGAGCAGTTCTTC. It yields the protein CASSQGGGPGHEQFF.

This chain joins TRBV27 and TRBJ1-2; 8 bases match TRBD1. The length of the CDR3 is 13 residues. CDR1 is MNHEY, CDR2 SMNVEV, per germline (reference sequence). V lost 5 bases to trimming and J lost 5 bases; unmatched junction nucleotides: 4. In DNA, the CDR3 is TGTGCCAGCAGTGGACAGGGTTGGTATGGCTACACCTTC. As protein: CASSGQGWYGYTF.

The gene calls are TRBV5-4 and TRBJ2-7; TRBD1 is a possible D gene (6 bases). This CDR3 is built from 13 residues. Germline V lookup: CDR1 SGHNT, CDR2 YYREEE (reference sequence). V dropped 1 base and J dropped 7 bases, with 12 bases sitting between them. The CDR3: CASSLFTGREQYF. The CDR3 DNA follows: TGTGCCAGCAGCTTGTTCACAGGGCGTGAGCAGTACTTC.